The clone carrying this T cell receptor (beta chain) occurred a few times. The antigen is not known. Expressed TCRB transcripts were sequenced because the isolated RNA had all been reverse transcribed beforehand. Sequencing was performed with immunoSEQ multiplex PCR; in TCRdb, only in-frame clones are kept and a portion is missing. The sample shows hundreds of thousands of clones, about 14% of them seen only once. The data belong to a study of beta chain features in type 1 diabetes. Study context: Across all samples, fewer than 140 million sorted cells were examined.

Overall study findings and caveats: Comparison showed that naive, central memory and Treg TCRB repertoires appeared more similar among patients than among healthy donors. Possibly, sequencing cDNA over-represented cells that had high TCR expression levels. In all four CD4+ subsets, TCRB CDR3 length was significantly, moderately reduced in type 1 diabetes.

With V trimmed by 3 bases and J by 5 bases, 1 base remained unmatched. The germline CDR1 and CDR2 sequences are GTSNPN and SVGIG (reference sequence). This CDR3 is built from 12 residues. It was via CD45RO/CCR7/CD25/CD127/CD95/CD27 that CD4+ naive, central memory, regulatory and stem cell-like memory cells were sorted. The chain has TRBV30 and TRBJ1-1; 9 bases are a match to TRBD1. Sample: naive CD4+ T cells from blood. The clonotype originates from a man younger than 30 with type 1 diabetes. The CDR3 reads CAWRTGGTEAFF. The CDR3 DNA is TGTGCCTGGAGGACAGGGGGAACTGAAGCTTTCTTT.